Following are 11 T cell receptor beta chains from one sample sequenced in a study of radiation and T cells in renal cell carcinoma. The time point: blood 2 weeks post-SBRT. Treatment specified: 15 Gy SBRT to primary tumor, nephrectomy 4 weeks later. Libraries were prepared by immunoSEQ multiplex PCR; TCRdb keeps only in-frame clonotypes and omits some of them. The sample records tens of thousands of clones, just over 75% being singletons. The sequencing here drew on blood, taken from a patient whose treatment included radiotherapy and nephrectomy. The origin of the receptors is a man in his sixties with renal cell carcinoma.

The genes are TRBV11-3 and TRBJ2-1; D remains unclear. The germline CDR1 and CDR2 sequences are SGHNT and YENEEA. Trimming took 5 bases from V and 5 from J, leaving 7 bases between them. This CDR3 has 12 amino acids. In DNA form, the CDR3 reads TGTGCCAGCAGCCTAGGCCACAATGAGCAGTTCTTC. Its protein product is CASSLGHNEQFF. Drawing the rest from reference TRBV11-3 and TRBJ2-1, the complete variable domain is EAGVVQSPRYKIIEKKQPVAFWCNPISGHNTLYWYLQNLGQGPELLIRYENEEAVDDSQLPKDRFSAERLKGVDSTLKIQPAELGDSAVYLCASSLGHNEQFFGPGTRLTVL.

The CDR3 sequence is CASSDGGIGATDTQYF. The CDR3 DNA is TGTGCCAGCTCCGACGGTGGAATTGGGGCCACAGATACGCAGTATTTT. The genes are TRBV18 and TRBJ2-3; possible D gene TRBD1, 5 bases. Trimming shortened V by 6 bases and J by 2 bases, and 18 bases separated the two germline ends. In germline, CDR1 is KGHSH, CDR2 LQKENI. The CDR3 consists of 16 residues.

This chain links TRBV14 with TRBJ1-3, with 10 positions matching TRBD1. J gave up 3 bases and V 5 bases, and 7 bases lay outside the gene matches. This CDR3 has 16 amino acids. CDR1 SGHDN and CDR2 FVKESK come from the germline V gene. Here the CDR3 DNA reads TGTGCCAGCAGCGCGGGACAGGGGTCAGATGGAAACACCATATATTTT. Its translation: CASSAGQGSDGNTIYF.

The chain's CDR3 is CAWSVTRGQPQHF. The CDR3 region has the DNA TGTGCCTGGAGTGTGACTCGGGGCCAGCCCCAGCATTTT. The chain uses TRBV30 and TRBJ1-5; tentative D call: TRBD1 (5 bases). Trimming stripped 0 bases from V and 7 bases from J, with 10 bases between. CDR3 length equals 13 residues. The germline V gene has CDR1 GTSNPN and CDR2 SVGIG (reference sequence).

This chain joins TRBV11-2 and TRBJ2-1; TRBD1 aligns across 7 bases. The germline V gene has CDR1 SGHAT and CDR2 FQNNGV. This CDR3 comprises 15 residues. Trimming removed 2 bases from V and 3 bases from J; junction bases left unmatched: 4. This CDR3 reads CASSLTGTDYNEQFF. CDR3 nucleotides: TGTGCCAGCAGCTTAACAGGGACAGACTACAATGAGCAGTTCTTC.

The chain joins TRBV7-2 to TRBJ1-2; 8 bases align to TRBD1. Germline CDR1 SGHTA, CDR2 FQGNSA. CDR3 length: 17 residues. Trimming cost V 2 bases and J 8 bases; bases outside gene matches: 16. CDR3 in DNA: TGTGCCAGCAGCTTATTCCCCCAGGGCGGGACAGGAAAGGGCTACACCTTC. Encoded protein: CASSLFPQGGTGKGYTF.

J is TRBJ2-7 and V is TRBV28, with a tentative D call TRBD2 (5 bases). Looked up from germline, CDR1 is MDHEN and CDR2 is SYDVKM. The CDR3 contains 13 residues. The V end lost 3 bases, the J end lost 4 bases, and 10 bases lay between the germline ends. CDR3 coding DNA: TGTGCCAGCAGTTTGGAGAGCGGATACGAGCAGTACGTC. Protein: CASSLESGYEQYV.

Of note for this clone: Different DNA sequences within this sample yield the same CDR3. The genes are TRBV7-2 and TRBJ2-1, with 9 bases lining up with TRBD2. CDR1 is SGHTA and CDR2 is FQGNSA in the germline V gene. The CDR3 is 14 amino acids. The V and J ends lost 3 bases and 6 bases, in that order; junction bases with no gene match: 3. The CDR3 DNA reads TGTGCCAGCAGCTTGGGACTAGCCGGCAATGAGCAGTTCTTC. Protein sequence: CASSLGLAGNEQFF.

V gene TRBV2 combines with J gene TRBJ2-3, with D unresolved. The CDR3 spans 13 residues. The V gene's germline CDR1 is SNHLY and CDR2 FYNNEI. Trimming pared 5 bases from V and 0 bases from J, leaving 6 bases between. The CDR3 protein is CASSLDSTDTQYF. For the CDR3, the DNA is TGTGCCAGCAGTTTGGACAGCACAGATACGCAGTATTTT.

CDR3 loop: CASSEEGGGAHTGELFF. The DNA of the CDR3 is TGCGCCAGCAGTGAAGAGGGCGGGGGGGCCCACACCGGGGAGCTGTTTTTT. The rearrangement joins TRBV10-1 to TRBJ2-2; the match to TRBD2 covers 9 bases. Germline V gene lookup returns CDR1 WNHNN and CDR2 SYGVQD (reference sequence). The trim removed 3 bases at V and 3 bases at J, leaving 8 bases unmatched. CDR3 length: 17 residues.

The V call is TRBV7-8, the J call TRBJ2-7; TRBD1 or TRBD2 may be the D gene (5 bases each). This CDR3 has 15 residues. Per germline, CDR1 SGHVS and CDR2 FQNEAQ. Between the trimmed V and J ends, which lost 2 bases and 3 bases, there was a span of 14 bases. The CDR3 DNA reads TGTGCCAGCAGCTTATCAGGGCTAGCTAACTACGAGCAGTACGTC. It is translated as CASSLSGLANYEQYV.